This T cell receptor (beta chain) was found in a study of blood T cells in healthy people across ages. This clonotype occurred once. The antigen is undetermined. Findings and limits, study-wide: It was not possible, with unsorted PBMCs, to conclusively compare naive and antigen-experienced cells. Long-lived and aged donors differed, with more naive CD4+ cells and higher diversity in the long-lived.

Primed by a sample-barcoded 5' primer and a J-beta primer mix, a second PCR proceeded for 7 to 11 cycles. Sequencing yielded, for each sample, at least 2.5 million paired-end reads carrying CDR3. TCRdb independently ran MiXCR on the 5' RACE reads; one entry per CDR3 protein. This table has roughly 1,500,000 distinct CDR3 sequences, about 31% appearing once. This CDR3 has 16 amino acids. The sample comprised blood. The J gene is TRBJ2-3, the V gene TRBV21-1. TRBV21-1 corresponds to a pseudogene. This TCR was recovered from a woman aged 25 to 39 in good health. CDR3 sequence (DNA): TGTGCCAGCAGCTTTCAGGACCGCCCTAGCACAGATACGCAGTATTTT. This encodes CASSFQDRPSTDTQYF.